These T cell receptor beta chains were read from a single sample in a study of blood T cell repertoires in COVID-19. The protocol was immunoSEQ multiplex PCR, while the TCRdb copy is restricted to in-frame clones and leaves out a portion. The table lists approximately 20,000 clones, about 88% of them singletons. Sequencing was carried out using peripheral blood. All receptors come from a human donor in a cohort sampled during active COVID-19. Each CDR3 is given with its conserved first and last residue. The order of the fields is J gene, V gene, D gene, clone size, CDR3 protein, CDR3 DNA. D genes are given only for firm matches. A clone size is listed for some rows: how often the clone was seen (once, few, many), or a class if it is expanded.

>TRBJ1-5|TRBV29-1|-|-
CSVAKGVNQPQHF
TGCAGCGTTGCAAAGGGGGTCAATCAGCCCCAGCATTTT
>TRBJ2-3|TRBV7-9|TRBD1|-
CASSPGQGAADTQYF
TGTGCCAGCAGCCCCGGACAGGGAGCGGCAGATACGCAGTATTTT
>TRBJ1-1|TRBV27|-|once
CASSVDILNTEAFF
TGTGCCAGCAGCGTTGACATCTTGAACACTGAAGCTTTCTTT
>TRBJ1-2|TRBV6-5|TRBD1|-
CASSSGQLYGYTF
TGTGCCAGCAGTTCGGGACAGCTCTATGGCTACACCTTC
>TRBJ2-7|TRBV5-6|-|-
CASRPRTVYEQYF
TGTGCCAGTCGCCCGAGAACAGTCTACGAGCAGTACTTC
>TRBJ1-2|TRBV6-6|-|-
CASRQGGDYGYTF
TGTGCCAGCAGGCAGGGAGGGGACTATGGCTACACCTTC
>TRBJ2-7|TRBV15|-|-
CATSRSGTSYEQYF
TGTGCCACCAGCAGATCAGGGACATCCTACGAGCAGTACTTC
>TRBJ1-2|TRBV29-1|-|-
CSVFGDGDGYTF
-
>TRBJ1-1|TRBV5-1|TRBD1|-
CASSLDGQVGDTEAFF
TGCGCCAGCAGCTTGGATGGACAGGTTGGGGACACTGAAGCTTTCTTT
>TRBJ1-1|TRBV5-1|TRBD1|-
CASSLAGQGSEAFF
TGCGCCAGCAGCTTGGCGGGACAGGGGAGCGAAGCTTTCTTT
>TRBJ1-3|TRBV6-4|-|-
CASKQGGGNTIYF
TGTGCCAGCAAGCAAGGGGGTGGAAACACCATATATTTT
>TRBJ1-1|TRBV9|-|few
CASSVGGEVTEAFF
TGTGCCAGCAGCGTAGGGGGGGAAGTGACTGAAGCTTTCTTT
>TRBJ1-1|TRBV4-1|-|-
CASSQAAQSNTEAFF
TGCGCCAGCAGCCAAGCTGCCCAGTCGAACACTGAAGCTTTCTTT
>TRBJ1-2|TRBV6-1|-|-
CASSEAVGGGYGYTF
TGTGCCAGCAGTGAAGCGGTTGGGGGAGGCTATGGCTACACCTTC
>TRBJ1-2|TRBV6-5|-|-
CASSYRGASNYGYTF
TGTGCCAGCAGTTACCGGGGGGCCTCTAACTATGGCTACACCTTC
>TRBJ1-2|TRBV6-5|-|-
CASNQNTLYGYTF
TGTGCCAGTAATCAAAACACCCTCTATGGCTACACCTTC
>TRBJ1-2|TRBV6-5|-|-
CASSNPGAPYGYTF
TGTGCCAGCAGTAATCCAGGGGCCCCCTATGGCTACACCTTC
>TRBJ2-1|TRBV7-7|TRBD2|-
CASSPTSGSYNEQFF
TGTGCCAGCAGCCCTACTAGCGGCTCCTACAATGAGCAGTTCTTC
>TRBJ2-7|TRBV5-1|TRBD1|few
CASSLGGRGLSYEQYF
TGCGCCAGCAGCTTGGGGGGCAGGGGGCTCTCCTACGAGCAGTACTTC
>TRBJ2-1|TRBV14|TRBD1|once
CASSQIMTGGNEQFF
TGTGCCAGCAGCCAAATAATGACAGGGGGAAATGAGCAGTTCTTC
>TRBJ1-6|TRBV5-1|-|-
CASSLARADNSPLHF
TGCGCCAGCAGCTTGGCCCGTGCAGATAATTCACCCCTCCACTTT
>TRBJ2-1|TRBV5-1|-|-
CASSPEAGVGINEQFF
TGCGCCAGCAGCCCGGAAGCAGGGGTAGGGATCAATGAGCAGTTCTTC
>TRBJ2-7|TRBV5-4|TRBD1|-
CASSWTGDPYEQYF
TGTGCCAGCAGCTGGACAGGGGACCCCTACGAGCAGTACTTC
>TRBJ1-6|TRBV5-4|-|-
CASSSRNSPLHF
TGTGCCAGCAGCTCCCGGAATTCACCCCTCCACTTT
>TRBJ1-1|TRBV27|-|-
CASSLYSGNTEAFF
TGTGCCAGCAGTTTATACTCCGGGAACACTGAAGCTTTCTTT
>TRBJ1-2|TRBV19|TRBD1|-
CASSTGQGGSYGYTF
TGTGCCAGTAGTACCGGACAGGGAGGAAGCTATGGCTACACCTTC
>TRBJ2-7|TRBV20-1|-|-
CSAYGVIEQYF
TGCAGTGCTTACGGGGTCATCGAGCAGTACTTC